Below are 11 T cell receptor beta chains sequenced from a single sample in a study of blood T cell repertoires in COVID-19. This table comes from immunoSEQ multiplex PCR, and its TCRdb copy is limited to in-frame clones, with some not included. The data show 150,000 or so clones, with around 80% seen just once and 4.5% to 5% held by the top ten. Material for sequencing was peripheral blood. The receptors come from a woman aged 80 or over with active or convalescent COVID-19.

V and J are TRBV15 and TRBJ2-4, with D perhaps TRBD1 (5 bases). Germline V gives CDR1 LNHNV, CDR2 YYDKDF (reference sequence). V shed 5 bases and J shed 0 bases, with 17 bases lying between them. The CDR3 totals 17 residues. The CDR3 is CATSRQPESIAKNIQYF. In DNA, the CDR3 is TGTGCCACCAGCCGACAGCCGGAGTCCATAGCCAAAAACATTCAGTACTTC. The variable domain in full, with the rest retrieved from reference TRBV15 and TRBJ2-4, is DAMVIQNPRYQVTQFGKPVTLSCSQTLNHNVMYWYQQKSSQAPKLLFHYYDKDFNNEADTPDNFQSRRPNTSFCFLDIRSPGLGDTAMYLCATSRQPESIAKNIQYFGAGTRLSVL.

This clone was picked up a small number of times. The chain joins TRBV7-2 to TRBJ1-4; D is perhaps TRBD1 (5 bases). This CDR3 has 14 residues. Germline CDR1 is SGHTA and CDR2 is FQGNSA. The germline V and J ends were trimmed by 5 bases and 4 bases, with 11 bases remaining between them. The DNA for the CDR3 is TGTGCCAGCAGCCAGGACATAGGTAATGAAAAACTGTTTTTT. Translating gives CASSQDIGNEKLFF.

The chain carries TRBV28 and TRBJ1-2, with TRBD1 as a possible D gene (6 bases). CDR1 MDHEN and CDR2 SYDVKM come from the germline V gene. There are 15 residues in the CDR3. V shed 8 bases and J shed 0 bases, with 16 bases lying between them. The CDR3 DNA reads TGTGCCAGCCACGCGGACAGTCTAGCTAACTATGGCTACACCTTC. Protein: CASHADSLANYGYTF.

Only a few counts were recorded for this clone. The chain has TRBV18 and TRBJ2-2; D uncertain. This CDR3 spans 14 amino acids. Trimming pared 4 bases from V and 1 base from J, leaving 7 bases between. Germline V gene data show CDR1 as KGHSH and CDR2 as LQKENI. In DNA form, the CDR3 reads TGTGCCAGCTCACTCAAACAGAACACCGGGGAGCTGTTTTTT. It codes for CASSLKQNTGELFF.

This clone was picked up a small number of times. This chain connects TRBV9 to TRBJ1-2; 7 bases are a match to TRBD1. This CDR3 comprises 12 residues. Germline CDR1 SGDLS, CDR2 YYNGEE. The V segment lost 5 bases and the J segment 7 bases; nucleotides outside the gene matches: 5. The CDR3 nucleotides are TGTGCCAGCAGTGCAGGGGGAGGTGGCTACACCTTC. This codes for CASSAGGGGYTF.

The J gene is TRBJ1-4, the V gene TRBV19; D is unresolved. The CDR3 contains 14 residues. V gave up 4 bases and J gave up 4 bases, with 10 bases separating them. Germline lookup yields CDR1 LNHDA and CDR2 SQIVND (reference sequence). The CDR3 DNA reads TGTGCCAGTAGTAAACGGCGGAATAATGAAAAACTGTTTTTT. It translates to CASSKRRNNEKLFF.

V and J are TRBV6-5 and TRBJ2-5; D call uncertain. CDR1 and CDR2 from the germline V gene are MNHEY and SVGAGI. The V end lost 4 bases, the J end lost 5 bases, and 14 bases lay between the germline ends. This CDR3 spans 14 amino acids. This CDR3 is CASSSTLAWETQYF. CDR3 nucleotides: TGTGCCAGCAGTTCCACCCTTGCGTGGGAGACCCAGTACTTC.

The table lists this clone with a few counts. V and J are TRBV10-1 and TRBJ1-5; 7 positions agree with TRBD1. Trimming cost V 3 bases and J 3 bases; bases outside gene matches: 8. CDR1 and CDR2 from the germline V gene are WNHNN and SYGVQD (reference sequence). The CDR3 has 16 amino acids. CDR3 coding DNA: TGCGCCAGCAGTGATCCGACGACAGGGCTCAATCAGCCCCAGCATTTT. This translates into CASSDPTTGLNQPQHF.

The chain links TRBV7-3 to TRBJ2-7, with 8 bases fitting TRBD1. Germline V lookup: CDR1 SGHTA, CDR2 FQGTGA. Trimming at V came to 1 base and at J to 4 bases, leaving 6 bases not matched to a gene. The CDR3 has 15 residues. For the CDR3, the DNA is TGTGCCAGCAGCTTAAAGGCAGGGGGCTTGTACGAGCAGTACTTC. Translated, it gives CASSLKAGGLYEQYF.

This clone has only a few counts. The chain joins TRBV5-4 to TRBJ2-3; the D gene is possibly TRBD1 (6 bases). V shed 4 bases and J shed 2 bases, with 17 bases lying between them. The CDR3 length is 16 residues. Per germline, CDR1 SGHNT and CDR2 YYREEE (reference sequence). The CDR3 region has the DNA TGTGCCAGCAGCCAGCCAGGGGCTTTTACCACAGATACGCAGTATTTT. It is translated as CASSQPGAFTTDTQYF.

The CDR3 sequence: CASSFQGNTEAFF. DNA for the CDR3: TGTGCCAGCAGTTTTCAGGGTAACACTGAAGCTTTCTTT. This chain joins TRBV12-3 or TRBV12-4 and TRBJ1-1, with D possibly TRBD1 on 5 matching bases. V lost 3 bases and J 2 bases, leaving 7 bases between the germline ends. The CDR3 has 13 amino acids.